This T cell receptor (beta chain) was sequenced in a study of sequential checkpoint blockade in melanoma. As for the study in general: DNA from 85 to 95 pretreatment tumor samples underwent TCRβ immunosequencing.

The assay was immunoSEQ multiplex PCR, and TCRdb's table has in-frame clones only and misses some. This repertoire shows over 5,000 clones, more than 25% found once; its top ten account for about 19%. Regarding treatment: randomized to nivolumab then ipilimumab (arm A) or the reverse (arm B). This CDR3 contains 16 residues. Germline CDR1 reads SGHNT; CDR2 reads YENEEA. V lost 3 bases to trimming and J lost 3 bases; unmatched junction nucleotides: 8. Study-wide results and caveats: About 30 times likelier clinical benefit followed increased tumor T-cell fraction and clonality. Tumor T-cell fraction and clonality correlated with PD-L1 and CD8+ counts.

This clone was counted many times. Its antigen is unidentified. The rearrangement joins TRBV11-3 to TRBJ1-3, with TRBD1 matching 7 bases. The input for sequencing was tumor tissue (inferred from file names), taken from a patient given nivolumab and ipilimumab in sequence. The receptor was derived from a human donor with melanoma. The CDR3 bases are TGTGCCAGCAGCTTTGGGGAGGGGGCCGGTGGAAACACCATATATTTT. Protein sequence: CASSFGEGAGGNTIYF.